This T cell receptor (beta chain) was identified in a study of shared clonotypes between healthy human individuals. Study background: Three plates were used per donor for CD4 naive, three for CD4 memory, two for CD8 naive and one for CD8 memory. Findings of the study overall: Estimated clonotype richness was generally higher in naive than memory subsets. Generation probabilities were higher for clonotypes shared across all four sorted-subset donors than for unshared ones. It was observed that 5% to 6.5% of naive CD4 clonotypes were shared across several donors.

Notes on this clone: Its specificity is unknown.

TCRdb's copy holds only in-frame clones and misses some; the assay was immunoSEQ multiplex PCR. Of some 650,000 clones listed, approximately 97% are singletons. Unmatched junction bases numbered 19, after V lost 2 bases and J lost 3 bases. In germline, CDR1 is MDHEN, CDR2 SYDVKM. The CDR3 spans 19 residues. The clonotype was recovered from a woman in her twenties or thirties in good health. The rearrangement links TRBV28 to TRBJ2-7, with 7 bases identical to TRBD2. Specimen: naive CD4+ T cells sorted from blood. Subset denoted: CD45RA+ positively selected. The chain's CDR3 is CASSLRRTSRASGYYEQYF. CDR3 bases: TGTGCCAGCAGTTTAAGGCGCACGAGTAGGGCTAGCGGATACTACGAGCAGTACTTC. Using reference TRBV28 and TRBJ2-7 for the parts outside the CDR3, the full variable domain is DVKVTQSSRYLVKRTGEKVFLECVQDMDHENMFWYRQDPGLGLRLIYFSYDVKMKEKGDIPEGYSVSREKKERFSLILESASTNQTSMYLCASSLRRTSRASGYYEQYFGPGTRLTVT.